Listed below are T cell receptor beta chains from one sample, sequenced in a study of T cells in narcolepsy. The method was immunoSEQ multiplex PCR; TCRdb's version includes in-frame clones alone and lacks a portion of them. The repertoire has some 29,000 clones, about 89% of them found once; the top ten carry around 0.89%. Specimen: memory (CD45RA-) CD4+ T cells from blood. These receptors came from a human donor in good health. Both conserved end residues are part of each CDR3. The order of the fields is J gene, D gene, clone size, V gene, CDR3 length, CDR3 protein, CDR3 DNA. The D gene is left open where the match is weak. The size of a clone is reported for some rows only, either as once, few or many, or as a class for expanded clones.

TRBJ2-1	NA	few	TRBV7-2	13	CASSLPYKREQFF	TGTGCCAGCAGCTTACCGTATAAGAGAGAGCAGTTCTTC
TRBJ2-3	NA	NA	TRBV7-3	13	CASSLPGEVAQYF	TGTGCCAGCAGCTTACCCGGAGAGGTTGCGCAGTATTTT
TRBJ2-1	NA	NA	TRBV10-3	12	CAISDIPNEQFF	TGTGCCATCAGTGACATCCCAAATGAGCAGTTCTTC
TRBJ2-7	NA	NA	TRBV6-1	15	CASSESVSTSYEQYF	TGTGCCAGCAGTGAAAGTGTTTCTACCTCCTACGAGCAGTACTTC
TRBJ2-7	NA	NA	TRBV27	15	CASSLKWDTSYEQYF	TGTGCCAGCAGTTTAAAGTGGGACACATCCTACGAGCAGTACTTC
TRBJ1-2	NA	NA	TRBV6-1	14	CASSEAVSHYGYTF	TGTGCCAGCAGTGAAGCGGTCAGCCACTATGGCTACACCTTC
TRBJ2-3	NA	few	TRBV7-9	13	CASSPKWADTQYF	TGTGCCAGCAGTCCAAAGTGGGCAGATACGCAGTATTTT
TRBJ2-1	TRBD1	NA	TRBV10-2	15	CASTQTGGAVGEQFF	TGCGCCAGCACGCAAACAGGGGGCGCAGTGGGTGAGCAGTTCTTC
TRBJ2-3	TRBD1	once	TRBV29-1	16	CSVERWDRRITDTQYF	TGCAGCGTTGAACGGTGGGACAGGAGGATAACAGATACGCAGTATTTT
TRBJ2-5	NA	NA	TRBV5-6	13	CASSLLVPETQYF	TGTGCCAGCAGCCTCCTAGTACCAGAGACCCAGTACTTC
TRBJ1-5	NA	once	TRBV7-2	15	CASSFLRPLNQPQHF	TGTGCCAGCAGCTTCCTACGGCCCCTCAATCAGCCCCAGCATTTT
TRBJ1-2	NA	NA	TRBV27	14	CASSRGAGSYGYTF	TGTGCCAGCAGTCGAGGGGCGGGGAGCTATGGCTACACCTTC
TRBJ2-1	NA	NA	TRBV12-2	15	CASRLLGDRHNEQFF	TGTGCAAGTCGCTTACTGGGAGACAGGCACAATGAGCAGTTCTTC
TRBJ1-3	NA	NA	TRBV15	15	CATSFGRSSGNTIYF	TGTGCCACCAGCTTCGGACGGTCCTCTGGAAACACCATATATTTT
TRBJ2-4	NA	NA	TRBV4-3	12	CASSQLGGIQYF	TGCGCCAGCAGCCAACTGGGAGGCATTCAGTACTTC
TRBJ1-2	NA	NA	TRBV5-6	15	CASSAAEWGTIGYTF	TGTGCCAGCAGCGCAGCCGAGTGGGGCACGATTGGCTACACCTTC
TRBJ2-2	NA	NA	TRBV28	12	CASSSNTGELFF	TGTGCCAGCAGTTCCAACACCGGGGAGCTGTTTTTT
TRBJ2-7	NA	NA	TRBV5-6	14	CASSRGPAGLEQYF	TGTGCCAGCAGCCGGGGACCGGCAGGGCTCGAGCAGTACTTC
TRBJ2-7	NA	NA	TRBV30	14	CAWSLNLGQTEQYF	TGTGCCTGGAGTCTGAATCTTGGGCAAACCGAGCAGTACTTC
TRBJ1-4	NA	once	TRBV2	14	CASREHTTNEKLFF	TGTGCCAGCAGAGAACACACAACTAATGAAAAACTGTTTTTT
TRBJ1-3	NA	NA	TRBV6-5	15	CASRSTGFSGNTIYF	TGTGCCAGCAGGTCTACAGGGTTCTCTGGAAACACCATATATTTT
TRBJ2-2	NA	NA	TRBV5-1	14	CASSSILNTGELFF	TGCGCCAGCAGCTCGATATTGAACACCGGGGAGCTGTTTTTT
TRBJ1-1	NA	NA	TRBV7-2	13	CASSFTGKTEAFF	TGTGCCAGCAGCTTTACAGGGAAAACTGAAGCTTTCTTT
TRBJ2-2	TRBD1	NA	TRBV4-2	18	CASSQDGGTGGEGGELFF	TGTGCCAGCAGCCAAGATGGGGGGACAGGGGGCGAGGGCGGGGAGCTGTTTTTT
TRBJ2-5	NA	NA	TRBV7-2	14	CASSPRILQETQYF	TGTGCCAGCAGCCCTCGGATCCTTCAAGAGACCCAGTACTTC
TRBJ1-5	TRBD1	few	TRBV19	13	CASSGTGDQPQHF	TGTGCCAGTAGTGGGACAGGAGATCAGCCCCAGCATTTT
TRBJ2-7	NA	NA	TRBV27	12	CASSSTQAKQYF	TGTGCCAGCAGTTCCACCCAGGCAAAGCAGTACTTC
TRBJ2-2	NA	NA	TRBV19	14	CASSGQSGTGELFF	TGTGCCAGTAGTGGGCAGTCGGGCACCGGGGAGCTGTTTTTT
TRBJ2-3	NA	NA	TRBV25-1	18	CASSELRQGAPSTDTQYF	TGTGCCAGCAGTGAATTACGCCAGGGAGCCCCTAGCACAGATACGCAGTATTTT
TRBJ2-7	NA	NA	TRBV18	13	CASSPGQTYEQYF	TGTGCCAGCTCACCAGGACAGACCTACGAGCAGTACTTC
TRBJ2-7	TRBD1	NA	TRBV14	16	CASSQGWGTARDEQYF	TGTGCCAGCAGCCAAGGCTGGGGGACAGCAAGGGACGAGCAGTACTTC
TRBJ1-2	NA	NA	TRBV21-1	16	CASSNRQGDIFYGYTF	TGTGCCAGCAGCAATCGCCAGGGGGATATTTTCTATGGCTACACCTTC
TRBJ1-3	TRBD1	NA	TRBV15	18	CATSRDPGTGLSGNTIYF	TGTGCCACCAGCAGAGATCCCGGGACAGGGCTATCTGGAAACACCATATATTTT
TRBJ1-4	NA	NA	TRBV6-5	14	CASSEGTNSEKLFF	TGTGCCAGCAGTGAAGGCACAAACTCTGAAAAACTGTTTTTT
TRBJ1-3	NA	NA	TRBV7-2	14	CASSPLASGNTIYF	TGTGCCAGCAGCCCTCTGGCGTCTGGAAACACCATATATTTT
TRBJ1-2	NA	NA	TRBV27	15	CASSPGTPLHYGYTF	TGTGCCAGCAGCCCCGGGACACCGCTCCACTATGGCTACACCTTC
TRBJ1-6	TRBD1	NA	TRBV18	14	CASSQETGSSPLHF	TGTGCCAGCTCACAGGAGACAGGGTCCTCACCCCTCCACTTT